This entry describes one T cell receptor (beta chain). Its antigen remains undetermined. Base qualities are missing; no much larger clone stands one base away. These data belong to a study of CD8 T cells in Susac syndrome (dated by TCRdb to between 2018 and 2021). About the full investigation: Among the Susac syndrome patients who were sequenced, clinically active disease was present in more than five and clinical remission was observed in 8 or 9. Susac syndrome patients were therapy-naive, on corticosteroids (some also receiving IVIg), or on IVIg alone at blood withdrawal. Repertoire sequencing was used to test whether CD8+ T cell activation and differentiation in Susac syndrome was antigen driven. Results the study describes overall, beyond this receptor: The number of individuals in the TCR sequencing and HLA analysis was acknowledged as relatively small. No clonal expansion was detected in the CD4+ T cell repertoire of Susac syndrome patients.

RNA was extracted with the RNeasy kit and 0.5 to 1 ug was reverse transcribed using random hexamers. The immunoSEQ multiplex PCR assay, covering 54 Vbeta and 13 Jbeta segments, was used to amplify TCR beta CDR3 regions. PCR amplification bias was corrected using a synthetic template baseline for primer optimization and computational correction. On the authors' methods: Only productive sequences were kept, with reads annotated to V, D and J genes according to IMGT and analyzed in immunoSEQ Analyzer. To calculate clonality, Shannon entropy was normalized by log2 of the number of productive unique sequences and then subtracted from one. For each patient and control, public and private clones were evaluated within the 100 most prevalent clones. Clones were defined as Susac-specific when absent from the healthy and MS cohorts, from some 1,100 published viral clones and from other ImmuneACCESS disease sequences. TCRdb ran its own pipeline on the public reads, namely fastp trimming at Q25 and MiXCR clone calling, and kept in-frame beta chains. Identical CDR3 proteins give one entry, which carries the most common genes and DNA. These V and J calls are TCRdb output, not the study's own analysis. The sample yields about 180,000 distinct CDR3 sequences; under 95% were counted once. Roughly 0.12% of the sample is in the top ten clones.

The V and J ends are trimmed by 7 bases and 10 bases, leaving 22 bases between them. From cysteine to phenylalanine, the CDR3 is 14 amino acids long. Only CDR3 DNA is held: 42 bases, read in frame from base 1. CDR1 MDHEN and CDR2 SYDVKM were looked up in the germline V gene. Peripheral blood CD8+ and CD4+ T cells from healthy donors, Susac syndrome patients and multiple sclerosis patients were profiled by high-throughput TCR beta sequencing. The Susac syndrome patients fulfilled recently defined diagnostic criteria for either definite or probable disease. Bulk CD8+ and CD4+ T cells were purified by magnetic negative isolation, whereas CD8+ TEMRA cells were enriched by FACS. Blood was drawn into EDTA tubes, processed within 24 hours, and PBMCs were isolated by density gradient centrifugation. PBMCs intended for TCR sequencing were cryopreserved in liquid nitrogen and thawed later in a water bath at 37 degrees C. The sorted or isolated CD4+, CD8+ and CD8+ TEMRA cells had a purity of 90% or higher.

The sequence derives from a human donor with Susac syndrome. This chain is built from TRBV28 and TRBJ1-2, with a tentative D gene TRBD1 over 5 matching bases. Input material: CD4+ T cells from PBMCs. This receptor has the CDR3 CASITGGGRFDYTF. The nucleotide sequence reads TGTGCCAGCATCACCGGGGGGGGTCGGTTCGACTACACCTTC.